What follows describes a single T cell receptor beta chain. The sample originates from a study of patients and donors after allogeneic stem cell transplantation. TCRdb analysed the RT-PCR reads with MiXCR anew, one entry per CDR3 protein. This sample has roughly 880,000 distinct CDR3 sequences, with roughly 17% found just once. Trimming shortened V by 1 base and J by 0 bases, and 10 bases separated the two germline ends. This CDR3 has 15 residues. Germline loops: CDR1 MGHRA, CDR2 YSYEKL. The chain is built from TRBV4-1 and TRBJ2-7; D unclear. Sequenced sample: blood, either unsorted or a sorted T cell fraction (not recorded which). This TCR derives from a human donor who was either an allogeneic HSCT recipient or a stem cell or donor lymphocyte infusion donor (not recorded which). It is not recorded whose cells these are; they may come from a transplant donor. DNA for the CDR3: TGCGCCAGCAGCCAAGTTGCTAGAAACTCCTACGAGCAGTACTTC. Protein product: CASSQVARNSYEQYF.